Reported below is one T cell receptor beta chain. The sample originates from a study of blood T cell repertoires in COVID-19. V trimming: 5 bases; J trimming: 0 bases; junction bases outside the gene matches: 13. Germline lookup yields CDR1 SEHNR and CDR2 FQNEAQ (reference sequence). This CDR3 has 18 residues. Libraries were prepared by immunoSEQ multiplex PCR; TCRdb keeps only in-frame clonotypes and omits some of them. The sample records around 140,000 clones, approximately 92% being singletons. The sample was peripheral blood. The chain uses TRBV7-9 and TRBJ2-3, with 8 bases that match TRBD2. The TCR was taken from a man aged 18 to 30 with COVID-19, enrolled during active disease. Written as DNA, the CDR3 is TGTGCCAGCAGCGACACCCGAATTAGCGGGGCTAGCACAGATACGCAGTATTTT. It yields the protein CASSDTRISGASTDTQYF.